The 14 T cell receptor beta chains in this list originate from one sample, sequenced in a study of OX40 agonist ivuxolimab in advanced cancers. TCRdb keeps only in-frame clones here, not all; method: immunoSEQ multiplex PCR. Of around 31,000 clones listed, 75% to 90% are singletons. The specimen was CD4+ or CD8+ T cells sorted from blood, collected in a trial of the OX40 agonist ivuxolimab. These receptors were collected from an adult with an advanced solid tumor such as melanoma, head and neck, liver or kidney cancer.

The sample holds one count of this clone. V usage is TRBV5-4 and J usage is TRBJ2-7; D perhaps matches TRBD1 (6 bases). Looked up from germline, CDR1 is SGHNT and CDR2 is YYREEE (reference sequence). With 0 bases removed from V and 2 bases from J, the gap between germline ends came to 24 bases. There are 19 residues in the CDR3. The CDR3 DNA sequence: TGTGCCAGCAGCTTGGGTGTTGGGACACCACTGGGATTCGCCTACGAGCAGTACTTC. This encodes CASSLGVGTPLGFAYEQYF.

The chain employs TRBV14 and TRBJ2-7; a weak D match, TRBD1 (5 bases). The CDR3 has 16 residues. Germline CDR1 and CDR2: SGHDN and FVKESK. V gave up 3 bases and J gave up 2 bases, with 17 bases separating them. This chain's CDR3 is CASSQERGLLAYEQYF. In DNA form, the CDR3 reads TGTGCCAGCAGCCAGGAAAGGGGCCTGCTTGCCTACGAGCAGTACTTC.

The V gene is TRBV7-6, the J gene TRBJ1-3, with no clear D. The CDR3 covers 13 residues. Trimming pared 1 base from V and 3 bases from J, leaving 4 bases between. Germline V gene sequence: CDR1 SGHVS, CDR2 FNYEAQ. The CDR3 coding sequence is TGTGCCAGCAGCTTAGGGTTTGGAAACACCATATATTTT. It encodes CASSLGFGNTIYF.

CDR3 in DNA: TGTGCCAGCAGCTTAGATTTGCGAACTAGCGGGAGTAAAAATGAGCAGTTCTTC. This translates into CASSLDLRTSGSKNEQFF. V and J are TRBV11-3 and TRBJ2-1, with 11 bases identical to TRBD2. The CDR3 has 18 amino acids. V was clipped by 0 bases and J by 7 bases; unmatched bases: 11. CDR1 and CDR2 from the germline V gene are SGHNT and YENEEA.

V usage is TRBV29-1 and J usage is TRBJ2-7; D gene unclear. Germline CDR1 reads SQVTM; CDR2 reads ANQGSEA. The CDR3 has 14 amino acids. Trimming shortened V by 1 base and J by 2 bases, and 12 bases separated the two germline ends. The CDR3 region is CSVEVGGTTYEQYF. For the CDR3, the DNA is TGCAGCGTTGAAGTCGGCGGCACAACCTACGAGCAGTACTTC.

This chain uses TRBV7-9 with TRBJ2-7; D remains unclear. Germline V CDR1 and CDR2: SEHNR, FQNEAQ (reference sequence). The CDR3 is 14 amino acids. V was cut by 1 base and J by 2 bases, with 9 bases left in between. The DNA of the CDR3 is TGTGCCAGCAGCTTAGGTACGGTCACCTACGAGCAGTACTTC. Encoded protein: CASSLGTVTYEQYF.

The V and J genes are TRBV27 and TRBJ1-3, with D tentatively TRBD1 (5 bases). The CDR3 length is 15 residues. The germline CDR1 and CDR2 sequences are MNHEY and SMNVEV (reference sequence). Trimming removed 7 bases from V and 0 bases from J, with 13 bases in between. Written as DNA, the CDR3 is TGTGCCAGCAAATTACAGGCGAACTCTGGAAACACCATATATTTT. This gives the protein CASKLQANSGNTIYF.

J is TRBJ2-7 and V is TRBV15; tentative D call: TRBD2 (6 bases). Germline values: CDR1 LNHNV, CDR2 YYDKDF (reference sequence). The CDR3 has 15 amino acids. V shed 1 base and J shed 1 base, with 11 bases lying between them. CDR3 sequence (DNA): TGTGCCACCAGCAGAGGGGCAGGGAGGTCCTACGAGCAGTACTTC. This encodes CATSRGAGRSYEQYF.

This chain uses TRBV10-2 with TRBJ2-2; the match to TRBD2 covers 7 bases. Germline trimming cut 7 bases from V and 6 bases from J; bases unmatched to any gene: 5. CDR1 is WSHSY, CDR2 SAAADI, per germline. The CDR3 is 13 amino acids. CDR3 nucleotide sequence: TGCGCCAGCACCCCCGGACTAGCCGGGGAGCTGTTTTTT. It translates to CASTPGLAGELFF.

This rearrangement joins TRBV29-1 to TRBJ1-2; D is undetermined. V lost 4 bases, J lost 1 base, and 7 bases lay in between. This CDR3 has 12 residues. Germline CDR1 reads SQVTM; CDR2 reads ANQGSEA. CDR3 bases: TGCAGCGTTGTCGGGGATAACTATGGCTACACCTTC. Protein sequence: CSVVGDNYGYTF.

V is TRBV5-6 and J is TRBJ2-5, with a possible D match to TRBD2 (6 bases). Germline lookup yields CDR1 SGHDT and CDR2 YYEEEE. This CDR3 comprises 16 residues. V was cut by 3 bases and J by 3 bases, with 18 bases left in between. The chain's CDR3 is CASSSRVGGKKETQYF. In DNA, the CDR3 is TGTGCCAGCAGCTCACGGGTGGGAGGAAAAAAAGAGACCCAGTACTTC. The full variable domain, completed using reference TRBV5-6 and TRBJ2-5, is DAGVTQSPTHLIKTRGQQVTLRCSPKSGHDTVSWYQQALGQGPQFIFQYYEEEERQRGNFPDRFSGHQFPNYSSELNVNALLLGDSALYLCASSSRVGGKKETQYFGPGTRLLVL.

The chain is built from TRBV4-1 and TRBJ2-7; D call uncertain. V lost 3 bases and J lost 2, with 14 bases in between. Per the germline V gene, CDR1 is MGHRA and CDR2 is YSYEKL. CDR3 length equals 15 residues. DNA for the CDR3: TGCGCCAGCAGCCACTCGATAACCGGAGCCTACGAGCAGTACTTC. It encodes CASSHSITGAYEQYF.

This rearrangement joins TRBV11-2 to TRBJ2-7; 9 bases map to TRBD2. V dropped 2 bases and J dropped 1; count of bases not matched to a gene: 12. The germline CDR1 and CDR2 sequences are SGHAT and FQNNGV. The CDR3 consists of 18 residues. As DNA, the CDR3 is TGTGCCAGCAGCTTAACTCATGAGCTAGCGGGAAAATCCTACGAGCAGTACTTC. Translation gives CASSLTHELAGKSYEQYF.

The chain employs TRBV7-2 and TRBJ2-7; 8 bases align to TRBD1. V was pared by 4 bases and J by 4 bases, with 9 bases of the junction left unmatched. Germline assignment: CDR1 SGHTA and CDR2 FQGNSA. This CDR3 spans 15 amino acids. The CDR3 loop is CASSSGQGLWYEQYF. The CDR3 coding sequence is TGTGCCAGCAGCTCCGGACAGGGCCTATGGTACGAGCAGTACTTC. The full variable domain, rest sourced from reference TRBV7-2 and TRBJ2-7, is GAGVSQSPSNKVTEKGKDVELRCDPISGHTALYWYRQSLGQGLEFLIYFQGNSAPDKSGLPSDRFSAERTGGSVSTLTIQRTQQEDSAVYLCASSSGQGLWYEQYFGPGTRLTVT.